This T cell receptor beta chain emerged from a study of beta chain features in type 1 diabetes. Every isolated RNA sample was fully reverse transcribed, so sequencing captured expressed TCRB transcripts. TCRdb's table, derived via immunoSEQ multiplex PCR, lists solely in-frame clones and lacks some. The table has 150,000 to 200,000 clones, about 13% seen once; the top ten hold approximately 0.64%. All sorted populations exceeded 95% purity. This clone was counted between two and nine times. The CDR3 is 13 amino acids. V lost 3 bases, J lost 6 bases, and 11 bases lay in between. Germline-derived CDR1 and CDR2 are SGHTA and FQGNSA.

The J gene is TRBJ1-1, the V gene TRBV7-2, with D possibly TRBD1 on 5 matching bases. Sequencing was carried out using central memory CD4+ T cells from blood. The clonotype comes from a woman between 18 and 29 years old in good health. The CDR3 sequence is CASSFDRDAEAFF. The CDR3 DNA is TGTGCCAGCAGCTTCGACAGAGACGCTGAAGCTTTCTTT.